The sequence of this TCR beta chain was determined in a study of shared clonotypes between healthy human individuals (TCRdb year 2020). General notes on the study: A couple of women and a few men aged 18 to 49 years were included in the cohort. The study deeply sequenced blood TCR repertoires of about 5 healthy adults to estimate repertoire size and the extent of clonotype sharing between individuals. To increase sequencing depth and limit assay-specific biases, TCR repertoire library preparation and sequencing were carried out by different laboratories using diverse techniques. For each donor, three plates each were used for CD4 naive and CD4 memory, two plates were used for CD8 naive, and one plate was used for CD8 memory. Between about 0.85 and 9.5 billion PBMCs per donor were obtained by leukapheresis.

The study at large found these results: Sampling was restricted to blood, and TCR repertoires in tissues likely differ from the TCR repertoires found in blood. Across four donors, 5% to 6% of naive CD4, approximately 4% of naive CD8, 2.3% of memory CD4, and about 0.44% of memory CD8 clonotypes were shared. Because the study included a small number of donors, the genetic and exposure-history diversity represented was limited. Naive subsets generally had larger estimated clonotype richness than memory subsets did. Compared with non-shared clonotypes, clonotypes shared by all four sorted-subset donors had higher generation probabilities. Pairwise subsampling led to the expectation that sequencing depth would affect the degree of clonotype sharing among donors. Incomplete sequencing was indicated by rarefaction of sorted-subset datasets, despite the large sequencing depth.

Points on this clone: Its antigen remains unidentified. The record has no base qualities; no much larger clone is one base away.

CD8 naive samples consisted of CD45RO-negative cells that were positively selected for CCR7, yielding a CD45RA+CCR7+ population without TemRA cells. The donors were healthy, HIV-negative adults with no recently reported acute infections or vaccinations. Only Caucasian adults living in Nashville, Tennessee, USA were represented among the donors. After blood collection by leukapheresis, PBMCs were isolated using Ficoll-Histopaque density gradient centrifugation and then cryopreserved in the vapor phase of liquid nitrogen. Purity and quantity of every magnetically sorted T cell population were checked by analytical flow cytometry. From each sorted fraction, genomic DNA was isolated and quantified by UV absorbance on a Nanodrop 2000c. Using the deep immunoSEQ assay, multiplex PCR amplified TCR CDR3 regions from genomic DNA. Extracted genomic DNA from each cell subset was spread evenly across all wells of several immunoSEQ 96-well plates, with each plate serving as a replicate. For sorted subsets, about 0.2 ug genomic DNA, equal to 30,000 or so T cell genomes, was loaded into each replicate PCR. Purified libraries were quantified with a Qubit 3.0 fluorometer, sized on a Bioanalyzer 2100, and re-quantified with the KAPA Library Quantification kit. Every immunoSEQ 96-well plate was sequenced on a dedicated single-read 150-cycle Illumina NextSeq 550 flow cell. Regarding the original processing steps: Because only junctional sequences without quality scores were contained in the immunoSEQ output, filtering matching that applied to full-length reads could not be performed. Sequences were annotated with PyIR, a Python wrapper for IgBLAST v1.9, using IMGT germline references to assign V/J genes and CDR3. Reads were removed for weak V/J assignments (E-value above 1e-6), missing CDR3, stop codons, out-of-frame junctions, or ambiguous translated residues. V3J clonotypes were defined by identical inferred V gene, J gene, and CDR3 amino acid sequence. The percentage overlap between two repertoires was calculated by dividing the number of shared unique clonotypes by the size of the smaller repertoire. Repertoire richness was assessed with RTK rarefaction, the Chao1 estimator, and Recon v2.1 estimates of unobserved clonotypes. Generation probabilities for all TCRbeta clonotypes obtained by the gDNA method from a handful of donors were computed using OLGA. TCRdb mirrors the immuneACCESS table, restricted to in-frame sequences. Some clones are absent from its copies; in checked studies, under half trace to an unresolved V gene, and the reason for the others is unknown. V and J calls and clone size are those listed in that table; D and trimming were worked out from the DNA. In all, the sample holds some 2 million clones, and just under 95% of those were seen once. The top ten clones comprise more than 0.95% of the sample.

CDR1 and CDR2 were assigned from the germline V gene as MDHEN and SYDVKM. Germline trimming amounts to 5 bases on V and 7 bases on J, with 10 as the count of junction bases outside the gene matches. The CDR3 contains 15 residues, cysteine and phenylalanine counted. Only the CDR3 DNA is retained, 45 bases long and in frame from the first base. The rearrangement combines TRBV28 with TRBJ1-5; 8 nucleotides in the junction match TRBD1. The TCR comes from a young man in good health. The sequencing input was naive CD8+ T cells sorted from blood. The meaning of the sample's cell subset or site label: CD45RA+CCR7+. This receptor carries the CDR3 CASSQTGAGLQPQHF. The DNA sequence follows: TGTGCCAGCAGTCAGACAGGGGCTGGGTTACAGCCCCAGCATTTT.